This T cell receptor (beta chain) appears in the sequencing data of a study of shared clonotypes between healthy human individuals. Study information: A donor's plate count was three for CD4 naive and three for CD4 memory; CD8 naive had two and CD8 memory one.

The CDR3 runs 14 residues. CDR1 is SQVTM and CDR2 is ANQGSEA in the germline V gene. Trimming pared 0 bases from V and 4 bases from J, leaving 13 bases between. This clone was detected only once. Antigen: not known. Study conclusions and caveats: Naive subsets, compared against memory subsets, generally had larger estimated richness values.

As handled by the study authors: Junction-only sequences without quality scores came from ImmunoSEQ, so filtering differed. Generated by immunoSEQ multiplex PCR, the TCRdb table keeps only in-frame clones and is missing some. That table supplies the V and J calls and clone size; D and trimming were determined from the DNA. The repertoire holds 110,000 or so clones, with approximately 70% as singletons. Specimen: memory CD8+ T cells sorted from blood. Regarding subset: CD45RO+ cells pooled with CCR7-negative TemRA cells. This receptor was obtained from a woman between 25 and 40 years old in good health. This chain joins TRBV29-1 and TRBJ2-7; D perhaps matches TRBD1 (5 bases). The CDR3 reads CSVEDQGSDYEQYF. The CDR3 coding sequence is TGCAGCGTTGAAGATCAGGGCAGCGATTACGAGCAGTACTTC.